One sample yielded the 21 T cell receptor beta chains listed below, sequenced in a study of blood T cell repertoires in COVID-19. Assay: immunoSEQ multiplex PCR; the TCRdb copy retains only in-frame clones and omits some. The sample has more than 300,000 clones, 90% seen once. Sequencing used PBMCs or T cells enriched from blood (not recorded which). Receptor source: a woman aged 25-40 years who had been exposed to COVID-19.

Remarks on this clone: The same CDR3 arises from other DNA sequences in this sample as well. This chain joins TRBV5-4 and TRBJ1-3; 7 nucleotides agree with TRBD1. The V and J ends lost 4 bases and 3 bases, in that order; junction bases with no gene match: 4. This CDR3 comprises 14 residues. Looked up from germline, CDR1 is SGHNT and CDR2 is YYREEE (reference sequence). The CDR3 here is CASSPGTDGNTIYF. As DNA, the CDR3 is TGTGCCAGCAGCCCCGGGACAGATGGAAACACCATATATTTT.

The V and J genes are TRBV10-3 and TRBJ2-7; weak D call: TRBD2 (5 bases). Germline V lookup: CDR1 ENHRY, CDR2 SYGVKD. The CDR3 spans 13 residues. V shed 6 bases and J shed 5 bases, with 14 bases lying between them. CDR3 in DNA: TGTGCCATCAGGGACTTAAATTACGACGAGCAGTACTTC. Its protein product is CAIRDLNYDEQYF.

There are many counts of this clone. The chain combines TRBV29-1 with TRBJ1-6; TRBD1 agrees at 7 bases. The germline gives CDR1 SQVTM, CDR2 ANQGSEA. The V segment lost 4 bases and the J segment 6 bases; nucleotides outside the gene matches: 3. This CDR3 is 13 amino acids long. The CDR3 sequence: CSVATGFNSPLHF. Written as DNA, the CDR3 is TGCAGCGTTGCGACAGGGTTTAATTCACCCCTCCACTTT.

This clone was recorded once. The V gene is TRBV5-1, the J gene TRBJ2-3; 7 bases align to TRBD2. J lost 1 base, V lost 0 bases, and 5 bases had no gene match. Germline CDR1 SGHRS, CDR2 YFSETQ. CDR3 size: 16 residues. The CDR3 DNA sequence: TGCGCCAGCAGCTTGGCCCTGGGGGGGGGCACAGATACGCAGTATTTT. Protein: CASSLALGGGTDTQYF.

V is TRBV4-1 and J is TRBJ1-5; 7 bases are shared with TRBD1. Germline V gene data show CDR1 as MGHRA and CDR2 as YSYEKL. CDR3 size: 16 residues. V lost 7 bases and J lost 4; bases outside the gene matches: 13. This CDR3 is CASTAGGLVRNQPQHF. The DNA of the CDR3 is TGCGCCAGCACGGCAGGGGGACTCGTTCGAAATCAGCCCCAGCATTTT.

The V and J genes are TRBV5-1 and TRBJ2-3, with TRBD2 matching 12 bases. Germline V gives CDR1 SGHRS, CDR2 YFSETQ. This CDR3 contains 17 residues. Germline trimming cut 2 bases from V and 0 bases from J; bases unmatched to any gene: 4. In DNA form, the CDR3 reads TGCGCCAGCAGCTTCAGACTAGCGGGGGATAGCACAGATACGCAGTATTTT. It codes for CASSFRLAGDSTDTQYF.

Turning to this clone: A much larger clone sits a single nucleotide away, making a read error possible. This specimen includes other DNA sequences encoding the same CDR3. CDR3 in amino acids: CASSYSDRGYGYTF. CDR3 nucleotides: TGTGCCAGCAGTTACAGCGACAGGGGCTATGGCTACACCTTC. The chain recombines TRBV6-5 with TRBJ1-2; TRBD1 aligns across 8 bases. The CDR3 has 14 amino acids. Looked up from germline, CDR1 is MNHEY and CDR2 is SVGAGI. The junction had 3 bases not matched to a gene; V was cut back by 2 bases and J by 4 bases.

The chain links TRBV2 to TRBJ1-4; 10 bases are shared with TRBD1. This CDR3 is 14 amino acids long. The trim removed 8 bases at V and 4 bases at J, leaving 4 bases unmatched. CDR1 SNHLY and CDR2 FYNNEI come from the germline V gene. For the CDR3, the DNA is TGTGCCAGCGGGGGACAGGGGTATAATGAAAAACTGTTTTTT. Translation gives CASGGQGYNEKLFF.

The CDR3 nucleotides read TGTGCCAGCACCGGGGGGGCATTAAATGAAAAACTGTTTTTT. Translated: CASTGGALNEKLFF. The chain employs TRBV28 and TRBJ1-4; tentatively, D is TRBD1 (6 bases). Deletions cut 7 bases from V and 5 bases from J, with 14 bases between. The CDR3 runs 14 residues. Per germline, CDR1 MDHEN and CDR2 SYDVKM.

The gene calls are TRBV9 and TRBJ1-2; 7 bases are shared with TRBD1. Germline values: CDR1 SGDLS, CDR2 YYNGEE. Trimming cost V 0 bases and J 0 bases; bases outside gene matches: 5. This CDR3 is built from 16 residues. As DNA, the CDR3 is TGTGCCAGCAGCGTAGGACAGGGCATTTCTAACTATGGCTACACCTTC. The encoded protein is CASSVGQGISNYGYTF.

The chain has TRBV5-1 and TRBJ2-7; 8 nucleotides align to TRBD2. Trimming cost V 4 bases and J 2 bases; bases outside gene matches: 5. Germline-derived CDR1 and CDR2 are SGHRS and YFSETQ. This CDR3 is built from 14 residues. The CDR3 is CASSVTSGPYEQYF. In nucleotides, the CDR3 is TGCGCCAGCAGCGTTACTAGCGGCCCCTACGAGCAGTACTTC. The whole variable domain, filled in from reference TRBV5-1 and TRBJ2-7, reads KAGVTQTPRYLIKTRGQQVTLSCSPISGHRSVSWYQQTPGQGLQFLFEYFSETQRNKGNFPGRFSGRQFSNSRSEMNVSTLELGDSALYLCASSVTSGPYEQYFGPGTRLTVT.

This chain uses TRBV19 with TRBJ1-5; D gene unclear. CDR1 is LNHDA and CDR2 is SQIVND in the germline V gene (reference sequence). CDR3 size: 14 residues. The V end was cut by 6 bases, the J end by 2 bases, with 11 bases between. The CDR3 region is CASSDRGGNQPQHF. DNA for the CDR3: TGTGCCAGTAGCGATCGGGGAGGCAATCAGCCCCAGCATTTT. Looking up the rest from reference TRBV19 and TRBJ1-5 gives the full variable domain: DGGITQSPKYLFRKEGQNVTLSCEQNLNHDAMYWYRQDPGQGLRLIYYSQIVNDFQKGDIAEGYSVSREKKESFPLTVTSAQKNPTAFYLCASSDRGGNQPQHFGDGTRLSIL.

The chain has TRBV11-3 and TRBJ2-3; 7 positions agree with TRBD1. The CDR3 extends over 14 amino acids. The junction had 3 bases not matched to a gene; V was cut back by 5 bases and J by 1 base. From germline, CDR1 is SGHNT and CDR2 YENEEA. CDR3 nucleotide sequence: TGTGCCAGCAGCCCCGACAGGGGCACAGATACGCAGTATTTT. Its protein product is CASSPDRGTDTQYF.

This chain uses TRBV6-6 with TRBJ2-2; 7 positions agree with TRBD1. V lost 5 bases to trimming and J lost 4 bases; unmatched junction nucleotides: 16. The CDR3 is 18 amino acids. Germline V gene lookup returns CDR1 MNHNY and CDR2 SVGAGI (reference sequence). This CDR3 is CASSQLRWTGHLTGELFF. CDR3 nucleotides: TGTGCCAGCAGTCAATTACGGTGGACAGGCCACCTCACCGGGGAGCTGTTTTTT.

The rearrangement joins TRBV6-5 to TRBJ1-1, with D possibly being TRBD1 (6 bases). Germline V gene data show CDR1 as MNHEY and CDR2 as SVGAGI. The V end lost 7 bases, the J end lost 5 bases, and 17 bases lay between the germline ends. The CDR3 runs 14 residues. The CDR3 here is CASNVQGGGTEAFF. The DNA of the CDR3 is TGTGCCAGCAATGTACAGGGCGGGGGGACTGAAGCTTTCTTT.

The chain links TRBV30 to TRBJ2-6; a weak D match, TRBD2 (5 bases). Germline V gene sequence: CDR1 GTSNPN, CDR2 SVGIG (reference sequence). V was pared by 5 bases and J by 0 bases, with 11 bases between. The CDR3 consists of 15 residues. In DNA form, the CDR3 reads TGTGCCTGGGCCAGAGGGAGCTCTGGGGCCAACGTCCTGACTTTC. Translated, it gives CAWARGSSGANVLTF.

The chain has TRBV4-3 and TRBJ2-3; 9 positions agree with TRBD2. This CDR3 has 16 residues. After removal of 2 bases from V and 1 base from J, the junction contained 4 bases not matched to a gene. Looked up from germline, CDR1 is LGHNA and CDR2 is YSLEER. The CDR3 spells CASSQLRGGRTDTQYF. Here the CDR3 DNA reads TGCGCCAGCAGCCAATTGCGGGGGGGGCGCACAGATACGCAGTATTTT.

The chain has TRBV5-5 and TRBJ2-7, with D possibly TRBD1 on 6 matching bases. V was clipped by 2 bases and J by 0 bases, with 12 bases between them. The CDR3 is 15 residues long. Germline V gives CDR1 SGHKS, CDR2 YYEKEE (reference sequence). The CDR3 loop is CASSLSGAYSYEQYF. The CDR3 DNA follows: TGTGCCAGCAGCTTATCAGGGGCTTACTCCTACGAGCAGTACTTC.

The CDR3 DNA reads TGTGCCAGCAGCTTAGGGACGGAAGGAGGGTACGACTACACCTTC. This encodes CASSLGTEGGYDYTF. The V call is TRBV11-2, the J call TRBJ1-2; D not resolved. CDR1 SGHAT and CDR2 FQNNGV come from the germline V gene. This CDR3 is 15 amino acids long. V was trimmed by 1 base and J by 10 bases, leaving 19 bases between them.

The chain carries TRBV4-1 and TRBJ1-1, with no clear D. Germline V gives CDR1 MGHRA, CDR2 YSYEKL. This CDR3 region has 12 residues. V was trimmed by 1 base and J by 4 bases, leaving 4 bases between them. The CDR3 coding sequence is TGCGCCAGCAGCCAAGCGGGCACTGAAGCTTTCTTT. This codes for CASSQAGTEAFF.

The chain is built from TRBV5-6 and TRBJ2-2; no firm D call. The V end lost 0 bases, the J end lost 7 bases, and 4 bases lay between the germline ends. From germline, CDR1 is SGHDT and CDR2 YYEEEE. CDR3 length: 12 residues. This CDR3 is CASSLAFGELFF. The CDR3 coding sequence is TGTGCCAGCAGCTTGGCCTTCGGGGAGCTGTTTTTT.